This TCR beta chain comes out of a study of blood T cell repertoires in COVID-19. The wider study: Donors in the United States, Italy and Spain gave samples during acute or convalescent COVID-19.

This clone was picked up a small number of times. Study processing details: By means of reference gene primer amplification, nucleated cell counts were estimated. The repertoire was sequenced with immunoSEQ multiplex PCR; TCRdb's copy has only in-frame clones and lacks some. The V and J calls and clone size are taken from that table; D and trimming were inferred from the DNA. This sample has under 30,000 clones; 86% occur once, and the top ten carry approximately 22%. Trimming removed 4 bases from V and 5 bases from J, with 15 bases in between. This CDR3 comprises 14 residues. Germline V gene data show CDR1 as SGHVS and CDR2 as FQNEAQ.

J is TRBJ2-7 and V is TRBV7-8; maybe TRBD2 (5 bases). This receptor was taken from a human donor with active COVID-19. The donor label of this sample is uncertain. Sequencing was performed on peripheral blood. The CDR3 coding sequence is TGTGCCAGCAGCTCGGGGATTGGGTACGACGAGCAGTACTTC. It is translated as CASSSGIGYDEQYF.